This TCR beta chain derives from a study of T-cell memory formation after mild COVID-19. This clonotype was detected a few times. MiXCR was run by TCRdb on the 5' RACE reads, yielding one entry per CDR3 protein. The data hold a few hundred thousand distinct CDR3 sequences, with more than 15% observed a single time. The junction had 10 bases not matched to a gene; V was cut back by 6 bases and J by 2 bases. The CDR3 covers 16 residues. The receptor's source is a man between 18 and 29 years old who had mild COVID-19 (a few samples of this study predate the infection). Cell type and time point are not known. The chain joins TRBV12-3 or TRBV12-4 to TRBJ2-3; TRBD1 matches at 8 bases. The sample consisted of PBMCs or a T cell subset sorted from them (not recorded which). CDR3 residues: CASSQPWTGYTDTQYF. CDR3 coding DNA: TGTGCCAGCAGCCAACCTTGGACAGGGTACACAGATACGCAGTATTTT.